The source of this T cell receptor beta chain is a study of T-cell memory formation after mild COVID-19. General observations from the study: Shrinking CD4+ clones were chiefly CM and EM; CD8+ ones were chiefly EMRA. While clones contracting from day 15 to 85 were balanced between CD4 and CD8, later expanders leaned CD4+.

TCRdb re-called the 5' RACE reads with MiXCR, one entry per CDR3 protein. The table records about 140,000 distinct CDR3 sequences, roughly 6.2% of them present only once. This clonotype was counted many times. What it binds is unknown. Trimming stripped 2 bases from V and 7 bases from J, with 21 bases between. Germline V gives CDR1 DFQATT, CDR2 SNEGSKA (reference sequence). The CDR3 totals 16 residues. The receptor's source is an adult woman who had mild COVID-19 (a few samples of this study predate the infection). Cell type and time point are not known. The chain uses TRBV20-1 and TRBJ2-1, with D tentatively TRBD2 (7 bases). The sequencing input was PBMCs or a T cell subset sorted from them (not recorded which). CDR3 coding DNA: TGCAGTGCTAGAAGAATGACGGGGGGCTTTTGGAATGAGCAGTTCTTC. This translates into CSARRMTGGFWNEQFF.